This T cell receptor (beta chain) was found in a study of cytomegalovirus exposure and HLA in healthy donors. This clone was seen once. Its cognate antigen is unknown. Generated by immunoSEQ multiplex PCR, the TCRdb table keeps only in-frame clones and is missing some. The data show about 150,000 clones, with roughly 89% seen just once and about 3.1% held by the top ten. Study-wide points: The tendency of first-cohort TCR clusters to co-occur in the roughly 130 validation repertoires emerged from a later analysis.

Trimming cost V 6 bases and J 7 bases; bases outside gene matches: 5. The CDR3 has 13 residues. Germline V gene data show CDR1 as MDHEN and CDR2 as SYDVKM. The rearrangement links TRBV28 to TRBJ1-4; the match to TRBD1 covers 7 bases. The sample consisted of PBMCs. This TCR was sampled from a woman in her late teens or twenties in good health and CMV-seropositive. CDR3 DNA sequence: TGTGCCAGCAGATTAAACAGGGGTGAAAAACTGTTTTTT. This sequence encodes CASRLNRGEKLFF.